What follows describes a single T cell receptor beta chain. Its antigen is currently unknown. Trimming took 4 bases from V and 4 from J, leaving 9 bases between them. This CDR3 contains 13 residues. Per the germline V gene, CDR1 is SGHTA and CDR2 is FQGTGA. This sample was included in a study of early T cells in non-severe SARS-CoV-2 infection. Whole-study results and caveats: VDJdb matching skewed toward anti-spike CD8 responses, missing private and CD4 specificities.

Individual cDNA molecules each received unique molecular identifiers attached to them. Via MiXCR, TCRdb re-called the 5' RACE reads, giving one row per CDR3 protein. The data contain tens of thousands of distinct CDR3 sequences, about 14% of them singletons. The rearrangement links TRBV7-3 to TRBJ2-3, with D possibly being TRBD1 or TRBD2 (5 bases each). This clonotype was sampled from an adult who was a healthcare worker with PCR-confirmed SARS-CoV-2 infection or an uninfected control (not recorded which). Sequenced: whole blood. This CDR3 reads CASSSRGADTQYF. The CDR3 coding sequence is TGTGCCAGCAGCTCCCGAGGGGCAGATACGCAGTATTTT.